This T cell receptor (beta chain) was documented in a study of spatial heterogeneity in lung cancer. Whole-study context: For the average unique TCR and UMI combination, more than eight occurrences appeared in raw reads.

This clonotype was recorded many times. Its antigen is unidentified. Per germline, CDR1 MGHDK and CDR2 SYGVNS. This CDR3 spans 13 amino acids. Between the trimmed V and J ends, which lost 7 bases and 4 bases, there was a span of 8 bases. Study-level points and caveats: Ubiquitous expanded tumor TCRs showed up in blood more at resection than follow-up.

TCRdb reprocessed the 5' RACE reads via MiXCR and lists one record per CDR3 protein. The table records about 27,000 distinct CDR3 sequences, about 7.2% of them present only once. Described time point: sample taken at primary tumor resection. This receptor was taken from a male donor with early-stage non-small cell lung cancer. Material: PBMCs, obtained at surgery. V usage is TRBV25-1 and J usage is TRBJ1-6, with D possibly matching TRBD1 (5 bases). The CDR3 is CASKTEYNSPLHF. CDR3 nucleotides: TGTGCCAGCAAGACAGAGTATAATTCACCCCTCCACTTT.